This T cell receptor beta chain comes out of a study of T cells after somatic rescue of genetic block. Some clones are missing from TCRdb's copy, which holds only in-frame ones; the method was immunoSEQ multiplex PCR. The profile shows 45,000 to 55,000 clones, roughly 96% of them singletons. Germline values: CDR1 MGHRA, CDR2 YSYEKL. The CDR3 sequence is 16 residues long. V was clipped by 0 bases and J by 4 bases, with 13 bases between them. The J gene is TRBJ2-4, the V gene TRBV4-1; possibly TRBD2 for D (6 bases). Sequencing was performed on peripheral blood mononuclear cells (PBMCs). The receptor comes from a child less than two years old. This CDR3 is CASSQEVLAQKNIQYF. The CDR3 nucleotides are TGCGCCAGCAGCCAAGAAGTCCTAGCGCAAAAAAACATTCAGTACTTC.